This paragraph reports one TCR beta chain. Looked up from germline, CDR1 is GTSNPN and CDR2 is SVGIG (reference sequence). V gave up 3 bases and J gave up 0 bases; unmatched junction bases: 4. This CDR3 has 14 amino acids. This entry comes from a study of T cell responses to AZD1222 COVID-19 vaccine. Study summary: The study pooled second doses at about 4 or about 12 weeks.

Measured with immunoSEQ multiplex PCR; TCRdb has only the in-frame clones, and not every one. The repertoire holds about 160,000 clones, roughly nine tenths seen once, with 1.5% to 2% in the top ten. This clonotype was sampled from an adult in good health. The sequencing here drew on peripheral blood, taken on day 0 of AZD1222 vaccination. V and J are TRBV30 and TRBJ1-1, with TRBD1 matching 7 bases. As DNA, the CDR3 is TGTGCCTGGAGCCGGGACAGTCTGAACACTGAAGCTTTCTTT. Amino acids: CAWSRDSLNTEAFF.